The 32 T cell receptor beta chains below were found in one sample sequenced in a study of early T cells in non-severe SARS-CoV-2 infection. TCRdb analysed the 5' RACE reads with MiXCR anew, one entry per CDR3 protein. The profile covers more than 60,000 distinct CDR3 sequences, with more than 10% appearing a single time and approximately 1.1% taken by the ten largest. This specimen consisted of whole blood, obtained at baseline. These receptors were obtained from an adult who was a healthcare worker with PCR-confirmed SARS-CoV-2 infection or an uninfected control (not recorded which). The donor label of this sample is uncertain.

The chain recombines TRBV19 with TRBJ1-5; weak D call: TRBD1 (6 bases). V shed 6 bases and J shed 9 bases, with 15 bases lying between them. From germline, CDR1 is LNHDA and CDR2 SQIVND (reference sequence). The CDR3 has 13 residues. CDR3 in DNA: TGTGCCAGTAGAATACAGGGTGGACCGCCCCAGCATTTT. Its translation: CASRIQGGPPQHF.

This clonotype was seen ten or more times. This chain links TRBV5-1 with TRBJ1-2; a possible D gene is TRBD1 (6 bases). This CDR3 contains 15 residues. Trimming removed 4 bases from V and 3 bases from J, with 16 bases in between. CDR1 is SGHRS and CDR2 is YFSETQ in the germline V gene. The CDR3 sequence is CASSRTTGTDYGYTF. In DNA, the CDR3 is TGCGCCAGCAGCAGGACAACAGGGACCGACTATGGCTACACCTTC.

In its sample, this clonotype was seen many times. This sequence joins TRBV5-6 and TRBJ1-2; D gene uncertain. V lost 4 bases to trimming and J lost 4 bases, with 14 bases between them. CDR1 SGHDT and CDR2 YYEEEE come from the germline V gene. The CDR3 extends over 14 amino acids. Here the CDR3 reads CASSLSRMGYGYTF. The CDR3 nucleotides read TGTGCCAGCAGCCTGTCTAGGATGGGCTATGGCTACACCTTC. The full variable domain, rest sourced from reference TRBV5-6 and TRBJ1-2, is DAGVTQSPTHLIKTRGQQVTLRCSPKSGHDTVSWYQQALGQGPQFIFQYYEEEERQRGNFPDRFSGHQFPNYSSELNVNALLLGDSALYLCASSLSRMGYGYTFGSGTRLTVV.

This clonotype was picked up a small number of times. J is TRBJ1-1 and V is TRBV7-3; no reliable D call. Germline assignment: CDR1 SGHTA and CDR2 FQGTGA. V dropped 3 bases and J dropped 5 bases, with 10 bases sitting between them. This CDR3 region has 13 residues. The CDR3: CASSLSHGTEAFF. DNA for the CDR3: TGTGCCAGCAGCTTGAGCCACGGAACTGAAGCTTTCTTT.

This clonotype was seen a handful of times. The V gene is TRBV11-3, the J gene TRBJ2-2; 8 bases match TRBD1. This CDR3 contains 16 residues. Losses at the gene ends were 9 bases for V and 0 bases for J; bases not matched to a gene: 9. Germline V gene sequence: CDR1 SGHNT, CDR2 YENEEA. The CDR3 DNA is TGTGCCAGTCCGACAGGGGCCACTTCGAACACCGGGGAGCTGTTTTTT. This codes for CASPTGATSNTGELFF.

Note on this clonotype: The junction differs from germline at one of its ends, possibly a read error. The J gene is TRBJ2-1, the V gene TRBV25-1; D perhaps matches TRBD2 (6 bases). Germline loops: CDR1 MGHDK, CDR2 SYGVNS. This CDR3 spans 14 amino acids. In DNA form, the CDR3 reads TGCGCCAGCAGTGAACCGGGGACTGGCAATGAGCAGTTCTTC. As protein: CASSEPGTGNEQFF. Looking up the rest from reference TRBV25-1 and TRBJ2-1 gives the full variable domain: EADIYQTPRYLVIGTGKKITLECSQTMGHDKMYWYQQDPGMELHLIHYSYGVNSTEKGDLSSESTVSRIRTEHFPLTLESARPSHTSQYLCASSEPGTGNEQFFGPGTRLTVL.

The chain employs TRBV18 and TRBJ2-1, with TRBD2 matching 7 bases. Germline V CDR1 and CDR2: KGHSH, LQKENI. J gave up 8 bases and V 6 bases, and 10 bases lay outside the gene matches. There are 14 residues in the CDR3. CDR3 region: CASSQGGAQDEQFF. CDR3 sequence (DNA): TGTGCCAGCTCCCAGGGAGGGGCCCAGGATGAGCAGTTCTTC.

This chain connects TRBV5-8 to TRBJ2-7; 10 nucleotides match TRBD2. The CDR3 is made up of 15 amino acids. V trimming: 4 bases; J trimming: 2 bases; junction bases outside the gene matches: 6. Germline loops: CDR1 SGHTS, CDR2 YDEGEE. As DNA, the CDR3 is TGTGCCAGCAGCAGGACAGCGGGGGGGCCCTACGAGCAGTACGTC. Protein sequence: CASSRTAGGPYEQYV.

This clonotype was found many times. The chain uses TRBV5-4 and TRBJ2-5; tentative D call: TRBD2 (5 bases). This CDR3 contains 13 residues. Germline CDR1 SGHNT, CDR2 YYREEE (reference sequence). Trimming stripped 4 bases from V and 6 bases from J, with 13 bases between. The CDR3 here is CASSRTEVKTQYF. In nucleotides, the CDR3 is TGTGCCAGCAGCAGGACGGAGGTGAAGACCCAGTACTTC.

There are many counts of this clonotype. The chain has TRBV7-3 and TRBJ2-1; weak D call: TRBD2 (6 bases). This CDR3 has 15 amino acids. The V gene's germline CDR1 is SGHTA and CDR2 FQGTGA. V lost 5 bases and J lost 6, with 17 bases in between. CDR3 sequence: CASSPRDLSINEQFF. In DNA form, the CDR3 reads TGTGCCAGCAGCCCCCGGGACTTATCTATCAATGAGCAGTTCTTC.

This clonotype has a handful of counts. The rearrangement uses TRBV5-6 and TRBJ1-1, with 10 bases fitting TRBD1. Per germline, CDR1 SGHDT and CDR2 YYEEEE. The CDR3 is made up of 13 amino acids. With 4 bases clipped from V and 8 bases from J, the junction kept 5 bases outside the gene matches. CDR3 sequence: CASSGTGVNEAFF. The CDR3 nucleotides are TGTGCCAGCAGCGGGACAGGGGTTAACGAAGCTTTCTTT.

This chain links TRBV20-1 with TRBJ1-5; D may be TRBD1 (5 bases). The CDR3 extends over 14 amino acids. V was clipped by 3 bases and J by 3 bases, with 12 bases between them. CDR1 is DFQATT and CDR2 is SNEGSKA in the germline V gene (reference sequence). CDR3 sequence: CSARRQGNNQPQHF. In nucleotides, the CDR3 is TGCAGTGCTAGGAGGCAGGGCAACAATCAGCCCCAGCATTTT.

Regarding this clonotype: One junction end disagrees with the germline gene, perhaps due to a read error. J is TRBJ1-4 and V is TRBV10-2, with 12 bases fitting TRBD1. The CDR3 totals 15 residues. Germline V gene lookup returns CDR1 WSHSY and CDR2 SAAADI. The CDR3 DNA follows: TGCGCCAGCCGGGACAGGGGGCGAAGGGGTGAAAAACTTTTTTTT. This codes for CASRDRGRRGEKLFF.

V usage is TRBV6-1 and J usage is TRBJ2-3; TRBD2 might be the D (7 bases). With 3 bases removed from V and 5 bases from J, the gap between germline ends came to 12 bases. The CDR3 has 14 residues. In germline, CDR1 is MNHNS, CDR2 SASEGT. The CDR3 is CASSERGGRDTQYF. The CDR3 DNA sequence: TGTGCCAGCAGTGAGAGGGGGGGGAGAGATACGCAGTATTTT.

This clonotype was seen a handful of times. The V call is TRBV10-1, the J call TRBJ1-3; 7 bases align to TRBD1. This CDR3 has 19 residues. The V and J ends lost 0 bases and 3 bases, in that order; junction bases with no gene match: 14. In germline, CDR1 is WNHNN, CDR2 SYGVQD (reference sequence). The CDR3 DNA reads as TGCGCCAGCAGTGAGTCCCGGTTTCCTGGACAGGATGATGGAAACACCATATATTTT. Translating gives CASSESRFPGQDDGNTIYF.

This CDR3 reads CAISEGTSGGHRSFEQYV. The DNA of the CDR3 is TGTGCCATCAGTGAGGGGACTAGCGGGGGCCATCGCTCCTTCGAGCAGTACGTC. This chain connects TRBV10-3 to TRBJ2-7; TRBD2 agrees at 14 bases. This CDR3 has 18 residues. CDR1 is ENHRY, CDR2 SYGVKD, per germline.

This clonotype appeared many times. The V gene is TRBV5-4, the J gene TRBJ2-7, with D perhaps matching TRBD1 or TRBD2 (5 bases each). This CDR3 is 15 amino acids long. Trimming removed 4 bases from V and 2 bases from J, with 16 bases in between. Germline values: CDR1 SGHNT, CDR2 YYREEE (reference sequence). CDR3 sequence reads: CASSPSGPGPYEQYV. The CDR3 DNA reads as TGTGCCAGCAGCCCATCCGGGCCGGGGCCCTACGAGCAGTACGTC.

The chain employs TRBV5-1 and TRBJ1-1; TRBD1 matches 10 bases. The germline V gene encodes CDR1 SGHRS and CDR2 YFSETQ. The length of the CDR3 is 15 residues. With V trimmed by 0 bases and J by 5 bases, 4 bases remained unmatched. The CDR3, as DNA: TGCGCCAGCAGCTTGGCAGGGACAGGGGCAACTGAAGCTTTCTTT. Translated, it gives CASSLAGTGATEAFF.

In its sample, this clonotype was seen a few times. The chain combines TRBV30 with TRBJ1-4; D gene unclear. V lost 2 bases, J lost 5 bases, and 9 bases lay in between. The germline V gene encodes CDR1 GTSNPN and CDR2 SVGIG (reference sequence). The CDR3 extends over 13 amino acids. DNA of the CDR3: TGTGCCTGGAGTACGGCCGGGAATGAAAAACTGTTTTTT. This gives the protein CAWSTAGNEKLFF.

This chain uses TRBV12-3 or TRBV12-4 with TRBJ1-1, with 7 bases fitting TRBD1. CDR3 length: 14 residues. V gave up 5 bases and J gave up 4 bases; unmatched junction bases: 7. This chain's CDR3 is CASSATGAGTEAFF. The CDR3 coding sequence is TGTGCCAGCAGTGCTACAGGGGCGGGCACTGAAGCTTTCTTT.

This clonotype was detected a few times. J is TRBJ1-4 and V is TRBV10-3; 9 bases are a match to TRBD1. The CDR3 sequence is 16 residues long. Germline V lookup: CDR1 ENHRY, CDR2 SYGVKD. The trim removed 6 bases at V and 2 bases at J, leaving 7 bases unmatched. The CDR3 here is CAISPTGGMTNEKLFF. CDR3 nucleotide sequence: TGTGCCATCAGCCCGACAGGGGGAATGACTAATGAAAAACTGTTTTTT.

This clonotype was found a few times. The chain is built from TRBV12-3 or TRBV12-4 and TRBJ1-6; D perhaps matches TRBD1 (5 bases). Trimming stripped 2 bases from V and 7 bases from J, with 9 bases between. The CDR3 totals 14 residues. CDR3 residues: CASSLQGGNSPLHF. The CDR3 nucleotides read TGTGCCAGCAGTTTACAGGGCGGGAATTCACCCCTCCACTTT.

Only a few counts were recorded for this clonotype. This chain uses TRBV10-3 with TRBJ2-3; possibly TRBD2 for D (7 bases). The germline V and J ends were trimmed by 3 bases and 2 bases, with 21 bases remaining between them. The CDR3 runs to 18 residues. Germline lookup yields CDR1 ENHRY and CDR2 SYGVKD. CDR3 DNA: TGTGCCATCAGTGAAACGAAGGTGGCGGGGGCCGACACAGATACGCAGTATTTT. Translating gives CAISETKVAGADTDTQYF.

The rearrangement joins TRBV6-6 to TRBJ2-5; D might be TRBD1 (5 bases). With 6 bases removed from V and 11 bases from J, the gap between germline ends came to 19 bases. The CDR3 covers 13 residues. From germline, CDR1 is MNHNY and CDR2 SVGAGI (reference sequence). In nucleotides, the CDR3 is TGTGCCAGCAGGATCCCCGGACAAAGTAAACAGTACTTC. Its protein is CASRIPGQSKQYF.

This clonotype was counted a few times. The rearrangement uses TRBV18 and TRBJ2-3; D call uncertain. Germline values: CDR1 KGHSH, CDR2 LQKENI. The CDR3 runs 14 residues. Trimming removed 3 bases at V and 3 bases at J, with 10 bases between. CDR3 amino acids: CASSPAQTTDTQYF. The DNA of the CDR3 is TGTGCCAGCTCACCCGCACAGACTACAGATACGCAGTATTTT.

The table lists this clonotype with many counts. The chain has TRBV20-1 and TRBJ2-7, with 13 bases lining up with TRBD2. The CDR3 spans 17 residues. The V gene's germline CDR1 is DFQATT and CDR2 SNEGSKA (reference sequence). Trimming took 4 bases from V and 6 from J; bases not matched to a gene: 15. The CDR3 nucleotides read TGCAGTGCTACGCCTTGGCATCGGACTAGCGGGGGAGGCGAGCAGTACGTC. It specifies CSATPWHRTSGGGEQYV.

This clonotype was picked up a small number of times. V is TRBV30 and J is TRBJ1-1, with D perhaps TRBD1 (6 bases). The length of the CDR3 is 14 residues. The germline V and J ends were trimmed by 3 bases and 7 bases, with 18 bases remaining between them. Germline V lookup: CDR1 GTSNPN, CDR2 SVGIG (reference sequence). The CDR3 bases are TGTGCCTGGAGGGAACAGGGAAGGGCCGGTGAAGCTTTCTTT. Amino acids: CAWREQGRAGEAFF.

This clonotype has more than one count but fewer than ten. This chain connects TRBV20-1 to TRBJ2-3; no firm D call. This CDR3 has 15 residues. Trimming left V 5 bases short and J 0 bases short, with 15 bases between. CDR1 DFQATT and CDR2 SNEGSKA come from the germline V gene (reference sequence). CDR3 nucleotide sequence: TGCAGTGCTTATTCGACTGAAATGAGCACAGATACGCAGTATTTT. This encodes CSAYSTEMSTDTQYF.

This clonotype was seen only once. V usage is TRBV7-3 and J usage is TRBJ2-2; D is perhaps TRBD1 or TRBD2 (5 bases each). The CDR3 runs 14 residues. Per the germline V gene, CDR1 is SGHTA and CDR2 is FQGTGA. The V gene lost 4 bases and the J gene lost 4 bases, with 10 bases spanning the gap. CDR3 in amino acids: CASSSGPSTGELFF. As DNA, the CDR3 is TGTGCCAGCAGCTCGGGACCCTCCACCGGGGAGCTGTTTTTT. Based on the CDR3 plus reference TRBV7-3 and TRBJ2-2, the full variable domain is GAGVSQTPSNKVTEKGKYVELRCDPISGHTALYWYRQSLGQGPEFLIYFQGTGAADDSGLPNDRFFAVRPEGSVSTLKIQRTERGDSAVYLCASSSGPSTGELFFGEGSRLTVL.

This CDR3 reads CSAGPGLAMGIGDTQYF. Here the CDR3 DNA reads TGCAGTGCTGGCCCGGGACTAGCTATGGGTATCGGGGATACGCAGTATTTT. The chain links TRBV20-1 to TRBJ2-3, with 9 bases matching TRBD2. Germline trimming cut 5 bases from V and 6 bases from J; bases unmatched to any gene: 18. This CDR3 region has 17 residues. The germline V gene has CDR1 DFQATT and CDR2 SNEGSKA (reference sequence).

The J gene is TRBJ2-1, the V gene TRBV2; D ambiguous. V was trimmed by 10 bases and J by 7 bases, leaving 8 bases between them. CDR3 length: 10 residues. CDR1 and CDR2 from the germline V gene are SNHLY and FYNNEI. The CDR3 reads CATTRNEQFF. The CDR3 coding sequence is TGTGCCACTACTCGGAATGAGCAGTTCTTC.

The sample holds a few counts of this clonotype. Sequence at one end of the junction differs from germline and may be a read error. This rearrangement joins TRBV10-1 to TRBJ2-3; D is ambiguous. CDR3 length: 13 amino acids. Germline-derived CDR1 and CDR2 are WNHNN and SYGVQD (reference sequence). CDR3 region: CASSESSTDTQYF. The CDR3 DNA reads TGCGCCAGCAGTGAGTCTAGCACTGATACGCAGTATTTT.